This T cell receptor (beta chain) is drawn from a study of regulatory T cells in long-lasting Graves disease. CDR3 regions were amplified by Arm-PCR using iRepertoire HTBI primers to build TCR beta libraries. Each CDR3 protein gets one entry after TCRdb re-called the multiplex PCR reads with MiXCR. The sample lists about 400,000 distinct CDR3 sequences; around 15% were seen once. There are 13 residues in the CDR3. CDR1 is KGHSH, CDR2 LQKENI, per germline. The V and J ends lost 5 bases and 1 base respectively, with 7 bases between them. Time point indicated: newly diagnosed GD, antithyroid drugs for less than 3 months. Generation of the TCR library employed RNA extracted from PBMCs. The EDTA tubes were filled with around 9.2 milliliters of drawn peripheral blood. This clonotype was seen repeatedly, ten times or more.

The rearrangement joins TRBV18 to TRBJ2-3; D unclear. This specimen was peripheral blood mononuclear cells (PBMCs), taken at new diagnosis, from a patient treated with antithyroid drugs. The origin of this receptor is a female donor with Graves disease. CDR3 nucleotide sequence: TGTGCCAGCTCATTCGACGGCACAGATACGCAGTATTTT. As protein: CASSFDGTDTQYF.